What follows are 6 T cell receptor beta chains derived from one specimen sequenced in a study of immune evolution from preneoplasia to lung adenocarcinoma. The repertoire was sequenced with immunoSEQ multiplex PCR; TCRdb's copy has only in-frame clones and lacks some. The sample carries roughly 10,000 clones, about 85% recorded once. The sample consisted of FFPE minimally invasive lung adenocarcinoma tissue. These receptors all come from a donor older than 65 with lung adenocarcinoma.

J is TRBJ1-2 and V is TRBV30; 11 bases agree with TRBD1. V trimming: 1 base; J trimming: 5 bases; junction bases outside the gene matches: 3. CDR3 length: 14 amino acids. CDR1 is GTSNPN and CDR2 is SVGIG in the germline V gene (reference sequence). The CDR3 reads CAWSEGTGGYGYTF. CDR3 sequence (DNA): TGTGCCTGGAGTGAAGGGACAGGGGGTTATGGCTACACCTTC.

The V and J genes are TRBV30 and TRBJ2-6, with D possibly TRBD2 on 5 matching bases. V lost 2 bases, J lost 4 bases, and 9 bases lay in between. The germline V gene encodes CDR1 GTSNPN and CDR2 SVGIG (reference sequence). The CDR3 consists of 14 residues. The CDR3 DNA reads TGTGCCTGGAGTCCGGAGGCCGGGGCCAACGTCCTGACTTTC. Translating it yields CAWSPEAGANVLTF.

The V and J genes are TRBV4-1 and TRBJ1-3; the D is unclear. Germline lookup yields CDR1 MGHRA and CDR2 YSYEKL. The CDR3 has 14 residues. V gave up 4 bases and J gave up 2 bases, with 9 bases separating them. CDR3 loop: CASSRSRAGNTIYF. The DNA for the CDR3 is TGCGCCAGCAGCCGATCGCGGGCTGGAAACACCATATATTTT.

J is TRBJ1-1 and V is TRBV6-5; D possibly corresponds to TRBD1 (6 bases). Germline V lookup: CDR1 MNHEY, CDR2 SVGAGI. V shed 8 bases and J shed 4 bases, with 14 bases lying between them. This CDR3 is built from 13 residues. The DNA of the CDR3 is TGTGCCAGCCACCAGGGGTCCGCCACTGAAGCTTTCTTT. This codes for CASHQGSATEAFF.

The chain is built from TRBV25-1 and TRBJ1-2, with D uncertain. The CDR3 sequence is 14 residues long. V was shortened by 1 base and J by 5 bases, with 11 bases between the two germline ends. Germline-derived CDR1 and CDR2 are MGHDK and SYGVNS. The CDR3 nucleotides read TGTGCCAGCAGTGAATCAGTGGGCGTTTATGGCTACACCTTC. Translated: CASSESVGVYGYTF.

The chain carries TRBV27 and TRBJ2-5, with TRBD2 matching over 7 bases. The J segment lost 4 bases and the V segment lost 6 bases, leaving 11 bases of the junction unmatched. CDR1 is MNHEY, CDR2 SMNVEV, per germline (reference sequence). The length of the CDR3 is 15 residues. The DNA of the CDR3 is TGTGCCAGCAGCTCAGGGTCGTCGGGGGGAGAGACCCAGTACTTC. It translates to CASSSGSSGGETQYF.